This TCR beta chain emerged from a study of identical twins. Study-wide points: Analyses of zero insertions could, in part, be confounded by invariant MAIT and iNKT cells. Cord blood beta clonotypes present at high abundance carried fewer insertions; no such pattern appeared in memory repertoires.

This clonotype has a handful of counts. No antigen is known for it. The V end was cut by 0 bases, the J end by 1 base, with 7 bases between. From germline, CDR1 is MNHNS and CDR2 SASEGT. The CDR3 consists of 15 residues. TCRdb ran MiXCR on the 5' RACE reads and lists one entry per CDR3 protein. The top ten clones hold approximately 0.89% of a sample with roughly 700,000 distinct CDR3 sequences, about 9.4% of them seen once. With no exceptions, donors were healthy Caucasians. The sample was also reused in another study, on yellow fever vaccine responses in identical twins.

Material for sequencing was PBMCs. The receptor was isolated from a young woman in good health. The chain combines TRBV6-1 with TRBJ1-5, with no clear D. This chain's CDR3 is CASSEASTSNQPQHF. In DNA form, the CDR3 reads TGTGCCAGCAGTGAAGCGTCGACGAGCAATCAGCCCCAGCATTTT.